This T cell receptor beta chain comes out of a study of T cells in Graves' hyperthyroidism and ophthalmopathy (dated by TCRdb to about 2019). Study-level background: Peripheral blood was collected at initial diagnosis, before any treatment. TCR V-J signatures able to tell the groups apart were searched for in a discovery cohort of around 95 patients, of whom around 43 had Graves' ophthalmopathy and under 65 had stable Graves' hyperthyroidism. The approximately 98 discovery patients were randomly divided into training and test sets at a 7:3 ratio. In addition, the study compared T-cell repertoires in thyroid tissue and in blood from 6 or 7 Graves' hyperthyroidism patients. After sampling, hyperthyroidism patients received methimazole starting at 30 mg daily, and ophthalmopathy patients received high-dose intravenous methylprednisolone. An independent validation cohort of around 20 hyperthyroidism patients and more than 15 patients who later progressed to ophthalmopathy tested prospective prediction of ophthalmopathy. According to the paper, TCR Vbeta CDR3 sequencing was carried out on approximately 140 peripheral blood samples, which came from fewer than 50 ophthalmopathy, about 75 hyperthyroidism and roughly 17 progressor patients.

Ophthalmopathy patients had moderately to severely active disease, Clinical Activity Score of at least 3, NOSPECS grade of at least 4, and duration under 3 months. Exclusion was applied to patients with uncontrolled infections, other autoimmune diseases, pregnancy or lactation. Clinical symptoms, serum thyroxine and TRAb, thyroid ultrasound, and orbital computed tomography formed the basis for the diagnoses. Ficoll-Paque density gradient centrifugation was used to isolate PBMCs from about 10 ml of fresh peripheral blood. Total RNA was extracted using Trizol reagent, and RNA quality was assessed on an Agilent 2100 Bioanalyzer. Reading the germline V gene (reference sequence) gives CDR1 LGHDT and CDR2 YNNKEL. V is cut by 0 bases and J by 3 bases, and the space between the germline ends is 8 bases. The CDR3 sequence holds 15 residues, the cysteine and phenylalanine included. Only the CDR3 portion is preserved as DNA: 45 bases, with reading frame beginning at the first base.

The TCR beta CDR3 regions were amplified from RNA transcripts. A first-round RT-PCR of the TCR CDR3 used the HTBI primer set with the Qiagen OneStep RT-PCR kit. The libraries were constructed in a second round of multiplex PCR and then size-selected and purified. Sequencing of the libraries was done on an Illumina HiSeq2000 using paired-end 100 bp reads. The paper's processing steps were these. SOAPnuke was used to process the raw data, with reads discarded if the reads contained adapters or uncalled bases, had a mean Phred below 15, or lacked an exact constant-primer or identifier match. High-quality paired reads were merged using COPE v1.2.5, and each unique nucleotide sequence was defined as a clonotype. Clonotypes were aligned to IMGT TRBV, TRBD and TRBJ reference segments using MiTCR v1.1. Only V-J combinations with frequency above 0.0001, covering 99% to 99.2% of repertoires, were analysed. The TCS score was defined as F50 (clonal expansion) divided by E x V (chaos), with BLOSUM62-based TCRdist calculated between CDR3 peptides within each V-J. Welch's t-statistics and random forest reduced around 510 V-J features to roughly 13, which were used in a naive Bayes classifier (R e1071). TCRdb handled the public reads itself, with Q25 trimming in fastp and clone calling in MiXCR, and kept productive beta chains. Here each entry gathers all rows of one CDR3 protein and keeps the most common genes and DNA. These V and J calls originate from TCRdb's pipeline instead of the authors' own analysis. The sample table contains over 500,000 distinct CDR3 sequences; only one count was recorded for approximately 17% of them. Jointly, the top ten make up approximately 18% of the sample.

What the research found in general, with its limitations: Most expanded thyroid clonotypes (frequency above 0.001) were also found in blood, which suggests that blood repertoires may mirror thyroid immune responses. In validation, the model predicted progression to ophthalmopathy a median of about 6.5 months before onset, with roughly 70% sensitivity and roughly 72% specificity. No statistical method was used to set the sample size in advance, and investigators knew the group allocation. A 13 V-J signature model separated ophthalmopathy from stable hyperthyroidism, with over 85% sensitivity and roughly 82% specificity in cross-validation and 80%/75% in testing.

As to this clonotype: Its specific antigen is unknown. No base qualities exist here, and no much larger clone lies one base off it.

The sequence came from a woman aged 18-35 years with Graves' ophthalmopathy. The rearrangement combines TRBV3-1 with TRBJ2-2; TRBD1 is possibly the D segment (6 matching bases). Sample: blood. The nucleotide sequence reads TGTGCCAGCAGCCAAGATTACAGGGACACCGGGGAGCTGTTTTTT. This sequence encodes CASSQDYRDTGELFF.